One and the same sample provided the 16 T cell receptor beta chains below, sequenced in a study of human T cells and chemical hapten exposure. TCRdb reprocessed the RACE reads via MiXCR and lists one record per CDR3 protein. The sample yields 95,000 to 150,000 distinct CDR3 sequences, roughly 13% seen once. The time point was: patch test 1, 2 weeks after DPC sensitization. This sample's treatment: therapeutic diphenylcyclopropenone sensitization with weekly scalp DPC. Sequencing used whole blood, obtained in connection with sensitization to the hapten diphenylcyclopropenone (DPC). The receptors shown here come from a man aged 18 to 29 with alopecia areata. Some clones in this sample may be carry-over from other donors' samples.

This clonotype was recorded once. The chain links TRBV7-2 to TRBJ2-3, with 8 nucleotides matching TRBD2. This CDR3 is built from 15 residues. The germline V gene encodes CDR1 SGHTA and CDR2 FQGNSA. V lost 5 bases, J lost 5 bases, and 9 bases stayed unmatched. Here the CDR3 DNA reads TGTGCCAGCAGCGGGAAGGCGAGCGGGGGAGATACGCAGTATTTT. It codes for CASSGKASGGDTQYF.

This clonotype was recorded at least ten times. The chain carries TRBV19 and TRBJ2-1; 9 nucleotides agree with TRBD2. The CDR3 extends over 14 amino acids. With V trimmed by 6 bases and J by 5 bases, 5 bases remained unmatched. The germline V gene encodes CDR1 LNHDA and CDR2 SQIVND (reference sequence). The CDR3 DNA reads TGTGCCAGTAGCCTAGCGGGGAGGGACAATGAGCAGTTCTTC. Its protein product is CASSLAGRDNEQFF.

The V and J genes are TRBV28 and TRBJ1-2, with no clear D. CDR3 length: 12 amino acids. V was pared by 5 bases and J by 4 bases, with 8 bases between. Per germline, CDR1 MDHEN and CDR2 SYDVKM. The DNA for the CDR3 is TGTGCCAGCAGTGGTGAGATCTATGGCTACACCTTC. Its protein is CASSGEIYGYTF.

This sequence joins TRBV29-1 and TRBJ2-1, with 11 bases matching TRBD1. There are 15 residues in the CDR3. The junction had 6 bases not matched to a gene; V was cut back by 1 base and J by 7 bases. CDR1 is SQVTM and CDR2 is ANQGSEA in the germline V gene. This chain's CDR3 is CSVEGTGGEWNEQFF. Written as DNA, the CDR3 is TGCAGCGTTGAAGGGACAGGGGGCGAGTGGAATGAGCAGTTCTTC.

Only a few counts were recorded for this clonotype. The chain recombines TRBV7-2 with TRBJ1-1; no firm D call. The germline V and J ends were trimmed by 0 bases and 6 bases, with 8 bases remaining between them. This CDR3 has 13 amino acids. From germline, CDR1 is SGHTA and CDR2 FQGNSA. The CDR3 DNA is TGTGCCAGCAGCTTAGCCTGGAAGCCTGAAGCTTTCTTT. It translates to CASSLAWKPEAFF.

The V gene is TRBV11-2, the J gene TRBJ2-2, with D possibly matching TRBD2 (5 bases). The V gene's germline CDR1 is SGHAT and CDR2 FQNNGV. Between the trimmed V and J ends, which lost 4 bases and 7 bases, there was a span of 13 bases. The CDR3 runs 14 residues. CDR3 in DNA: TGTGCCAGCAGCTACCAGACGGGGAGCGGGGAGCTGTTTTTT. Translating gives CASSYQTGSGELFF.

This clonotype came up a few times. The chain employs TRBV10-3 and TRBJ2-7; 7 bases are shared with TRBD2. CDR1 and CDR2 (germline): ENHRY, SYGVKD. V shed 0 bases and J 3 bases; nucleotides not matched to a gene: 8. The CDR3 contains 16 residues. For the CDR3, the DNA is TGTGCCATCAGTGAGTCCACCGGGAGCGGGGACTACGAGCAGTACTTC. It specifies CAISESTGSGDYEQYF.

Only a few counts were recorded for this clonotype. The chain links TRBV7-6 to TRBJ2-1; D might be TRBD2 (5 bases). Per the germline V gene, CDR1 is SGHVS and CDR2 is FNYEAQ. The CDR3 totals 16 residues. Trimming pared 5 bases from V and 2 bases from J, leaving 16 bases between. The DNA for the CDR3 is TGTGCCAGCAGCGACCCCTTGAGGGATCCCTACAATGAGCAGTTCTTC. Protein: CASSDPLRDPYNEQFF.

This clonotype was detected a few times. The chain links TRBV7-2 to TRBJ1-5; D is ambiguous. CDR1 is SGHTA, CDR2 FQGNSA, per germline. The CDR3 runs to 16 residues. V was clipped by 1 base and J by 4 bases, with 14 bases between them. The CDR3 sequence is CASSLGLYEANQPQHF. Here the CDR3 DNA reads TGTGCCAGCAGCTTAGGTCTTTACGAGGCAAATCAGCCCCAGCATTTT.

This clonotype appeared a few times. This chain joins TRBV5-1 and TRBJ1-5; D unresolved. Germline CDR1 SGHRS, CDR2 YFSETQ. CDR3 length: 13 residues. The V gene lost 0 bases and the J gene lost 4 bases, with 5 bases spanning the gap. The CDR3 here is CASSLAPNQPQHF. CDR3 bases: TGCGCCAGCAGCTTGGCCCCTAATCAGCCCCAGCATTTT. Combining the CDR3 with reference TRBV5-1 and TRBJ1-5 gives the whole variable domain KAGVTQTPRYLIKTRGQQVTLSCSPISGHRSVSWYQQTPGQGLQFLFEYFSETQRNKGNFPGRFSGRQFSNSRSEMNVSTLELGDSALYLCASSLAPNQPQHFGDGTRLSIL.

This rearrangement joins TRBV9 to TRBJ1-1; D is unresolved. Germline V gene lookup returns CDR1 SGDLS and CDR2 YYNGEE. V dropped 6 bases and J dropped 1 base, with 16 bases sitting between them. The CDR3 runs to 15 residues. The CDR3 bases are TGTGCCAGCACTTTAGGGCCTTGGGCGAACACTGAAGCTTTCTTT. Its translation: CASTLGPWANTEAFF. The full variable domain, in which reference TRBV9 and TRBJ1-1 provide the parts outside the CDR3, is DSGVTQTPKHLITATGQRVTLRCSPRSGDLSVYWYQQSLDQGLQFLIQYYNGEERAKGNILERFSAQQFPDLHSELNLSSLELGDSALYFCASTLGPWANTEAFFGQGTRLTVV.

This clonotype has just a few counts. The chain links TRBV1 to TRBJ1-1; the D segment call TRBD1 is taken from the table without a DNA check. TRBV1 is classified as a pseudogene. This CDR3 region has 15 residues. DNA of the CDR3: TGCACCAGCAGCCAGCTCCGACAGGAGTACACTGAAGCTTTCTTT. The encoded protein is CTSSQLRQEYTEAFF.

The chain links TRBV11-2 to TRBJ1-2; no clear D. CDR1 SGHAT and CDR2 FQNNGV come from the germline V gene. V lost 0 bases and J 4 bases, leaving 6 bases between the germline ends. The CDR3 loop spans 13 amino acids. The CDR3 coding sequence is TGTGCCAGCAGCTTAGAGCGAGCCTATGGCTACACCTTC. It encodes CASSLERAYGYTF.

This clonotype was observed many times. An end of the junction does not agree with germline; a read error may underlie this. The chain couples TRBV29-1 to TRBJ2-1; possible D gene TRBD2, 8 bases. This CDR3 contains 15 residues. Germline values: CDR1 SQVTM, CDR2 ANQGSEA. The CDR3 DNA sequence: TGCAGCGCGCCCCGGGACAGTGGACTAGCTGCTTCGCCGATCTTC. This codes for CSAPRDSGLAASPIF.

The V and J genes are TRBV9 and TRBJ1-1; a weak D match, TRBD1 (6 bases). The CDR3 is 13 amino acids. In germline, CDR1 is SGDLS, CDR2 YYNGEE. Trimming removed 4 bases from V and 3 bases from J, with 10 bases in between. DNA for the CDR3: TGTGCCAGCAGCCCGAGGGGGTACACTGAAGCTTTCTTT. Its protein product is CASSPRGYTEAFF.

This clonotype was counted a few times. The CDR3 DNA sequence: TGTGCCAGCAGCACCCGCTCCTACGAGCAGTACTTC. Residues: CASSTRSYEQYF. The chain employs TRBV7-9 and TRBJ2-7; D unresolved. The V and J ends lost 5 bases and 0 bases respectively, with 5 bases between them. The CDR3 covers 12 residues. Germline values: CDR1 SEHNR, CDR2 FQNEAQ (reference sequence).